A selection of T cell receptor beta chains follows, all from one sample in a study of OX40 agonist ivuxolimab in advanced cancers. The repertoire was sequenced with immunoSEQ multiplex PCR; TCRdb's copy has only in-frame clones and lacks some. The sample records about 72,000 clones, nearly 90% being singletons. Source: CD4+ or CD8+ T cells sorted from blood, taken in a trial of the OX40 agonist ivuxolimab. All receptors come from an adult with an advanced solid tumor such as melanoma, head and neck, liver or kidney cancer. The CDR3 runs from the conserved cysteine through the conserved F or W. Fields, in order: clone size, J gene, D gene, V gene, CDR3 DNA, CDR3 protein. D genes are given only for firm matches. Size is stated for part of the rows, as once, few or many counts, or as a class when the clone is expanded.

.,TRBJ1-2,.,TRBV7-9,TGTGCCAGCAGCTTAGCTTGGACAGAGTATGGCTACACCTTC,CASSLAWTEYGYTF
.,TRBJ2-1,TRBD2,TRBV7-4,TGTGCCAGCAGCGGACCTTACGTGAGGACTAGCTCCTTTGTGGGGCAGTTCTTC,CASSGPYVRTSSFVGQFF
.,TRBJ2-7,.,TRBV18,TGTGCCAGCTCACCAGACGGTGGGTCCTACGAGCAGTACTTC,CASSPDGGSYEQYF
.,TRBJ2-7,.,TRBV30,TGTGCCTGGAGCCCGGGGGACAAGACCTACGAGCAGTACTTC,CAWSPGDKTYEQYF
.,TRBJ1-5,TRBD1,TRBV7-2,TGTGCCAGCAGCTCTCCGGGACAGGGGGGAGAGGGCAATCAGCCCCAGCATTTT,CASSSPGQGGEGNQPQHF
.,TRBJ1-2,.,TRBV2,TGTGCCAGCAGGGATTCCCTGGGGGGGTATGGCTACACCTTC,CASRDSLGGYGYTF
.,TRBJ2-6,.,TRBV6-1,TGTGCCAGCACCACGGACCTCTATGGGGCCAACGTCCTGACTTTC,CASTTDLYGANVLTF
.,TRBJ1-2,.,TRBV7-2,TGTGCCAGCAGCTTAGCGGCAGGGCTATTCTATGGCTACACCTTC,CASSLAAGLFYGYTF
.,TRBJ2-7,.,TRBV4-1,TGCGCCAGCAGCCCCCTGACAGGACGTGCCTACGAGCAGTACTTC,CASSPLTGRAYEQYF
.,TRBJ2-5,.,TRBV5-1,TGCGCCAGCAGCTTGGCTGAGACCCAGTACTTC,CASSLAETQYF
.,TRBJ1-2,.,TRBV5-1,TGTGCCAGCAGCTTGGGACGGCGAGTGAACTATGGCTACACCTTC,CASSLGRRVNYGYTF
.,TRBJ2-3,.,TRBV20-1,TGCAGTGCGTCTCCGACAGATACGCAGTATTTT,CSASPTDTQYF
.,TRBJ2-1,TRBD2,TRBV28,TGTGCCAGCAGTCCTCTCGGACTAGCGGGAGTGCGTGAGCAGTTCTTC,CASSPLGLAGVREQFF
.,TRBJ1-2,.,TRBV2,TGTGCCAGCAGTGTCGGCGGATTGGCGACGGACTATGGCTACACCTTC,CASSVGGLATDYGYTF
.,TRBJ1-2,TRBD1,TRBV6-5,TGTGCCAGCAGTGCCCCCGGGAGGGGGCGAGATGGCTACACCTTC,CASSAPGRGRDGYTF
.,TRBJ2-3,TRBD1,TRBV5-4,TGTGCCAGCAGCACCGACAGGGTTACAGATACGCAGTATTTT,CASSTDRVTDTQYF
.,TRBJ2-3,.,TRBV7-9,TGTGCCAGCAGCTTAACTTACAGGACAGATCGGAGCCACACAGATACGCAGTATTTT,CASSLTYRTDRSHTDTQYF
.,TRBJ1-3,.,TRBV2,TGTGCCAGCAGGCCGGACAGCTATACCTCTGGAAACACCATATATTTT,CASRPDSYTSGNTIYF
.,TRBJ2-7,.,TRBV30,TGTGCCTGGAGAGGACAGAAAAATTACGAGCAGTACTTC,CAWRGQKNYEQYF
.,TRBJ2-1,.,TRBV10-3,TGTGCCATCAGTGAGTACGGGACCAGGGGACACAATGAGCAGTTCTTC,CAISEYGTRGHNEQFF
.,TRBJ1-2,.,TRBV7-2,TGTGCCAGCAGCATAGGGGGGGGATTGGACTATGGCTACACCTTC,CASSIGGGLDYGYTF
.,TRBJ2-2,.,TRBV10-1,TGCGCCAGCGGATCACAACCCGGGGAGCTGTTTTTT,CASGSQPGELFF
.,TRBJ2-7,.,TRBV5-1,TGCGCCAGCAGCCGAGACACGACCTACGAGCAGTACTTC,CASSRDTTYEQYF
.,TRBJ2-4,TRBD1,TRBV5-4,TGTGCCAGCAGCCCCTCCAGGGACAGAAACATTCAGTACTTC,CASSPSRDRNIQYF
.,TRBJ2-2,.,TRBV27,TGTGCCAGCAGTTCCTGGCCTGCCGGGGAGCTGTTTTTT,CASSSWPAGELFF
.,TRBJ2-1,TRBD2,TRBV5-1,TGCGCCAGCAGCGCCCCCCTAGCGGGGGTGAACAATGAGCAGTTCTTC,CASSAPLAGVNNEQFF
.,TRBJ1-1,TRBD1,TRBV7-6,TGTGCCAGCAGCCCACGGACAGGTCTAGCGAACACTGAAGCTTTCTTT,CASSPRTGLANTEAFF
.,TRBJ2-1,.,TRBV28,TGTGCCAGCAGTTCAGGGAGTCGTACCTACAATGAGCAGTTCTTC,CASSSGSRTYNEQFF
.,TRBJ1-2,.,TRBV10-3,TGTGCCATCAGTGAGTCGGAGGACTATGGCTACACCTTC,CAISESEDYGYTF
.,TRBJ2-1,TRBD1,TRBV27,TGTGCCAGCAGGTGGACAGGGACTGAGTATGAGCAGTTCTTC,CASRWTGTEYEQFF
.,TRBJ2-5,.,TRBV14,TGTGCCAGCAGCCAAACCGCGGGACAGATCCAAGAGACCCAGTACTTC,CASSQTAGQIQETQYF
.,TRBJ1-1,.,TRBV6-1,TGTGCCAGCAGCGCTGCCGATTCAGGAGGCACTGAAGCTTTCTTT,CASSAADSGGTEAFF
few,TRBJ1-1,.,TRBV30,TGTGCCTGGAGCCCCAAAGGGGGGACTGAAGCTTTCTTT,CAWSPKGGTEAFF